Reported below is one T cell receptor (beta chain). In germline, CDR1 is SGHAT, CDR2 FQDESV (reference sequence). Trimming cost V 3 bases and J 6 bases, with 17 bases left between them. The CDR3 spans 15 residues. The data stem from a study of shared clonotypes between healthy human individuals. Generated by immunoSEQ multiplex PCR, the TCRdb table keeps only in-frame clones and is missing some. The table records 1.5 million to 1.9 million clones, around 98% of them present only once. The J gene is TRBJ2-5, the V gene TRBV11-1; either TRBD1 or TRBD2 may supply D (6 bases each). The source is a man aged 30 to 45 in good health. The material sequenced was naive CD4+ T cells sorted from blood. Subset meaning: CD45RA+ positively selected. Written as DNA, the CDR3 is TGTGCCAGCAGCTTTGAACAGGGAGGTCGGCAGACCCAGTACTTC. Its translation: CASSFEQGGRQTQYF.